This T cell receptor beta chain was observed in a study of blood T cell repertoires in COVID-19. In the study overall: Sites in the United States, Italy and Spain provided acute and convalescent COVID-19 samples. From T cells, B-cell-depleted T cells, or PBMCs came the material, which was cDNA or gDNA.

Clones were sequenced by immunoSEQ multiplex PCR, and TCRdb holds only the in-frame ones, with some missing. The sample holds about 400,000 clones, roughly 90% seen once. Germline V lookup: CDR1 SGDLS, CDR2 YYNGEE. The ends lost 0 bases at V and 3 bases at J; junction bases unmatched: 6. The CDR3 totals 15 residues. V is TRBV9 and J is TRBJ2-7, with 7 bases identical to TRBD1. Sequencing input: peripheral blood. This sequence originates from a man in his forties with acute or convalescent COVID-19. The CDR3 here is CASSVGVGGSYEQYF. The CDR3 DNA reads as TGTGCCAGCAGCGTAGGGGTAGGGGGCAGCTACGAGCAGTACTTC.